This TCR beta chain was captured in a study of lymphopenia after photon versus proton radiotherapy. Study results and limitations: Photon-treated patients lost naive T cells and TCR diversity; proton-treated stayed stable.

Sequencing was performed with immunoSEQ multiplex PCR; in TCRdb, only in-frame clones are kept and a portion is missing. Of about 16,000 clones in the sample, 86% were seen once. The CDR3 covers 13 residues. The germline V gene encodes CDR1 MNHNY and CDR2 SVGAGI (reference sequence). V dropped 2 bases and J dropped 6 bases, with 9 bases sitting between them. Worth noting for this clone: What it recognizes is unknown.

The clonotype was recovered from a man aged 65-85 years with pancreatic cancer. The chain recombines TRBV6-6 with TRBJ2-3; D remains ambiguous. The sample in question was peripheral blood, obtained from a patient treated with proton-based radiotherapy. CDR3 in DNA: TGTGCCAGCAGTTACCCTGACTCGGATACGCAGTATTTT. It codes for CASSYPDSDTQYF.